The T cell receptor beta chain under discussion was sequenced for a study of blood T cell repertoires in COVID-19. Whole-study context: Sample material is recorded as cDNA or gDNA derived from T cells, B-cell-depleted T cells, or PBMCs.

The V end was cut by 2 bases, the J end by 0 bases, with 16 bases between. The germline gives CDR1 KGHSH, CDR2 LQKENI. The CDR3 runs to 17 residues. Data came from immunoSEQ multiplex PCR; TCRdb stores just in-frame clones and leaves some out. Of roughly 110,000 clones listed, roughly nine tenths are singletons. This receptor was obtained from a man aged 35 to 55 with acute or convalescent COVID-19. The J gene is TRBJ1-2, the V gene TRBV18; D is ambiguous. Sample: peripheral blood. In DNA, the CDR3 is TGTGCCAGCTCACCATTTCAAGGAGGCCCCACTAACTATGGCTACACCTTC. It codes for CASSPFQGGPTNYGYTF. The full variable domain, rest sourced from reference TRBV18 and TRBJ1-2, is NAGVMQNPRHLVRRRGQEARLRCSPMKGHSHVYWYRQLPEEGLKFMVYLQKENIIDESGMPKERFSAEFPKEGPSILRIQQVVRGDSAAYFCASSPFQGGPTNYGYTFGSGTRLTVV.